This T cell receptor (beta chain) was sequenced for a study of blood T cell repertoires in COVID-19. Turning to the study itself: The origin of the acute and convalescent COVID-19 samples was the United States, Italy and Spain. From T cells, B-cell-depleted T cells, or PBMCs came the material, which was cDNA or gDNA.

The CDR3 extends over 16 amino acids. V was trimmed by 3 bases and J by 2 bases, leaving 16 bases between them. Looked up from germline, CDR1 is MNHNS and CDR2 is SASEGT. In the authors' workflow: Nucleated cell number was recorded as an estimate derived from reference gene primer amplification. Data came from immunoSEQ multiplex PCR; TCRdb stores just in-frame clones and leaves some out. V, J and clone size were drawn from that table, and D and trimming were deduced from the DNA. The table has roughly 150,000 clones, about four fifths seen once; the top ten hold 0.5% to 0.65%. Input material: peripheral blood. The clonotype comes from a man in his 60s with acute or convalescent COVID-19. This chain connects TRBV6-1 to TRBJ1-1; tentative D call: TRBD1 (6 bases). The CDR3 DNA reads as TGTGCCAGCAGTGATTGGGGGCAGGCTGGCAACACTGAAGCTTTCTTT. Translation: CASSDWGQAGNTEAFF.